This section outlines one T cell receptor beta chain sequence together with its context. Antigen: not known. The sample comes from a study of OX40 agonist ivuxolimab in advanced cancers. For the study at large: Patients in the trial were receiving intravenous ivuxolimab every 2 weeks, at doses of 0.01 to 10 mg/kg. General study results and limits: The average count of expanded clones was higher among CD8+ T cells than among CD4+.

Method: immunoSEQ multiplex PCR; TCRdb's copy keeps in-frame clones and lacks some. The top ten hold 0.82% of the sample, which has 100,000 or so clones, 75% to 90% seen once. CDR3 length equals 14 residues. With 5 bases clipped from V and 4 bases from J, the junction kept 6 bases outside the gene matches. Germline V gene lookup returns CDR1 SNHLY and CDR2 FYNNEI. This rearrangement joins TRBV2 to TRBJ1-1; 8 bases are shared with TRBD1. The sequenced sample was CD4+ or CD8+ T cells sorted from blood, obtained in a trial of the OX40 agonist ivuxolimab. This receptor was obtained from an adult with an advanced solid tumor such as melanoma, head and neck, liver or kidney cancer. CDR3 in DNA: TGTGCCAGCAGTAGTCAGGGGGCGGGCACTGAAGCTTTCTTT. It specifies CASSSQGAGTEAFF.